The 22 T cell receptor beta chains in this list originate from one sample, sequenced in a study of cytomegalovirus exposure and HLA in healthy donors. Use of 60 Vbeta and 13 Jbeta primers characterized the PCR. Repertoires were generated with immunoSEQ multiplex PCR, while TCRdb's copy carries only in-frame clones and drops some. The table includes about 170,000 clones, roughly 72% detected once. The material sequenced was PBMCs. The receptors come from a woman in her twenties or thirties in good health and CMV-seropositive.

The rearrangement uses TRBV19 and TRBJ1-5, with 9 bases aligning to TRBD1. Germline values: CDR1 LNHDA, CDR2 SQIVND (reference sequence). The CDR3 sequence is 14 residues long. Unmatched junction bases numbered 5, after V lost 6 bases and J lost 5 bases. The CDR3 sequence: CASRATGGHQPQHF. CDR3 in DNA: TGTGCCAGTAGGGCGACAGGGGGACATCAGCCCCAGCATTTT.

The V gene is TRBV19, the J gene TRBJ1-5; 9 nucleotides agree with TRBD1. The V segment lost 6 bases and the J segment 6 bases; nucleotides outside the gene matches: 9. The length of the CDR3 is 15 residues. Per germline, CDR1 LNHDA and CDR2 SQIVND (reference sequence). CDR3 sequence: CASSKLGTGLQPQHF. CDR3 DNA: TGTGCCAGTAGCAAACTCGGGACAGGGCTTCAGCCCCAGCATTTT.

The rearrangement joins TRBV6-5 to TRBJ1-4, with TRBD1 matching over 9 bases. Losses at the gene ends were 6 bases for V and 5 bases for J; bases not matched to a gene: 4. The CDR3 is 14 amino acids. Germline-derived CDR1 and CDR2 are MNHEY and SVGAGI. The CDR3 loop is CASRGTGTNEKLFF. CDR3 nucleotides: TGTGCCAGCAGAGGGACAGGGACGAATGAAAAACTGTTTTTT.

The chain uses TRBV11-2 and TRBJ2-5; D gene uncertain. The CDR3 contains 15 residues. The V end was cut by 1 base, the J end by 5 bases, with 14 bases between. Looked up from germline, CDR1 is SGHAT and CDR2 is FQNNGV. Here the CDR3 DNA reads TGTGCCAGCAGCTTAGGAGTTGGCGGTCGGGAGACCCAGTACTTC. Its protein product is CASSLGVGGRETQYF. Full variable domain (remainder filled in from reference TRBV11-2 and TRBJ2-5): EAGVAQSPRYKIIEKRQSVAFWCNPISGHATLYWYQQILGQGPKLLIQFQNNGVVDDSQLPKDRFSAERLKGVDSTLKIQPAKLEDSAVYLCASSLGVGGRETQYFGPGTRLLVL.

This chain joins TRBV7-6 and TRBJ2-5; possibly TRBD2 for D (7 bases). Germline V gene data show CDR1 as SGHVS and CDR2 as FNYEAQ. The CDR3 has 17 residues. V was cut by 1 base and J by 2 bases, with 17 bases left in between. This chain's CDR3 is CASSLGPGGGLQETQYF. CDR3 nucleotides: TGTGCCAGCAGCTTAGGCCCTGGCGGGGGCCTTCAAGAGACCCAGTACTTC.

The chain has TRBV27 and TRBJ2-2, with D possibly TRBD1 on 6 matching bases. Germline CDR1 and CDR2: MNHEY and SMNVEV (reference sequence). V lost 5 bases and J lost 3, with 16 bases in between. The CDR3 length is 16 residues. CDR3 in DNA: TGTGCCAGCAGTGAGCGACGGGACACATACACCGGGGAGCTGTTTTTT. Amino acid sequence: CASSERRDTYTGELFF.

This rearrangement joins TRBV6-6 to TRBJ2-3, with a tentative D call TRBD2 (7 bases). The CDR3 has 15 amino acids. V was shortened by 0 bases and J by 6 bases, with 13 bases between the two germline ends. Germline CDR1 is MNHNY and CDR2 is SVGAGI (reference sequence). The CDR3 sequence is CASSYSKRGADTQYF. DNA of the CDR3: TGTGCCAGCAGTTACTCGAAACGGGGGGCCGATACGCAGTATTTT.

The chain carries TRBV28 and TRBJ1-2; D may be TRBD1 (6 bases). This CDR3 is 14 amino acids long. The ends were cut back, 4 bases at V and 6 bases at J, with 15 bases in the middle. Germline V CDR1 and CDR2: MDHEN, SYDVKM. CDR3 nucleotide sequence: TGTGCCAGCAGTTCCGCGGGTGAGGGGGATGGCTACACCTTC. It specifies CASSSAGEGDGYTF.

The J gene is TRBJ1-1, the V gene TRBV27; TRBD1 matches at 8 bases. Trimming took 5 bases from V and 1 from J; bases not matched to a gene: 9. The CDR3 length is 16 residues. Germline lookup yields CDR1 MNHEY and CDR2 SMNVEV (reference sequence). The CDR3, as DNA: TGTGCCAGCAGTCCCTCTTTCACAGGGGGGAACACTGAAGCTTTCTTT. Translating gives CASSPSFTGGNTEAFF.

This clone has only a few counts. The chain employs TRBV5-1 and TRBJ2-3; 14 bases line up with TRBD2. Germline-derived CDR1 and CDR2 are SGHRS and YFSETQ. The CDR3 totals 16 residues. Trimming removed 4 bases from V and 0 bases from J; junction bases left unmatched: 1. CDR3 residues: CASSRLAGGSTDTQYF. The CDR3 DNA reads as TGCGCCAGCAGCCGACTAGCGGGAGGGAGCACAGATACGCAGTATTTT.

The genes are TRBV5-1 and TRBJ2-7; TRBD1 is a possible D gene (6 bases). Trimming shortened V by 0 bases and J by 5 bases, and 15 bases separated the two germline ends. The CDR3 has 15 amino acids. Germline V lookup: CDR1 SGHRS, CDR2 YFSETQ. Here the CDR3 reads CASSLAGQGLDEQYF. CDR3 DNA sequence: TGCGCCAGCAGCTTGGCTGGGCAGGGGTTAGACGAGCAGTACTTC.

V is TRBV28 and J is TRBJ1-1; D is possibly TRBD1 (5 bases). Germline V gene sequence: CDR1 MDHEN, CDR2 SYDVKM. V was cut by 4 bases and J by 3 bases, with 12 bases left in between. There are 14 residues in the CDR3. Here the CDR3 DNA reads TGTGCCAGCAGTTCCCTTGGCAGGGACACTGAAGCTTTCTTT. This gives the protein CASSSLGRDTEAFF.

This CDR3 reads CASSVTLGQGYNEQFF. DNA for the CDR3: TGTGCCAGCAGCGTAACTTTAGGACAGGGCTACAATGAGCAGTTCTTC. The J gene is TRBJ2-1, the V gene TRBV9; 8 bases are shared with TRBD1. J lost 3 bases, V lost 1 base, and 6 bases had no gene match. Germline V CDR1 and CDR2: SGDLS, YYNGEE. The CDR3 is made up of 16 amino acids. The full variable domain, with the rest looked up from reference TRBV9 and TRBJ2-1, is DSGVTQTPKHLITATGQRVTLRCSPRSGDLSVYWYQQSLDQGLQFLIQYYNGEERAKGNILERFSAQQFPDLHSELNLSSLELGDSALYFCASSVTLGQGYNEQFFGPGTRLTVL.

The rearrangement links TRBV29-1 to TRBJ2-1; TRBD2 agrees at 10 bases. This CDR3 is built from 17 residues. The V and J ends lost 0 bases and 0 bases, in that order; junction bases with no gene match: 5. Looked up from germline, CDR1 is SQVTM and CDR2 is ANQGSEA. CDR3 nucleotide sequence: TGCAGCGTTGAAGAACCGGGACTAGCGAGCTCCTACAATGAGCAGTTCTTC. It yields the protein CSVEEPGLASSYNEQFF.

The genes are TRBV30 and TRBJ2-7, with unresolved D. V lost 1 base, J lost 3 bases, and 4 bases lay in between. The CDR3 has 11 residues. CDR1 is GTSNPN and CDR2 is SVGIG in the germline V gene (reference sequence). The CDR3 protein is CAWSAIYEQYF. Here the CDR3 DNA reads TGTGCCTGGAGTGCAATCTACGAGCAGTACTTC.

The chain combines TRBV29-1 with TRBJ1-2; D not certain. With 3 bases removed from V and 4 bases from J, the gap between germline ends came to 6 bases. Germline V gives CDR1 SQVTM, CDR2 ANQGSEA. The CDR3 is made up of 11 amino acids. The CDR3 region is CSVEVAYGYTF. CDR3 DNA sequence: TGCAGCGTTGAGGTAGCCTATGGCTACACCTTC.

The chain links TRBV27 to TRBJ2-7, with a tentative D call TRBD1 (5 bases). The germline V and J ends were trimmed by 3 bases and 3 bases, with 12 bases remaining between them. The CDR3 consists of 14 residues. The V gene's germline CDR1 is MNHEY and CDR2 SMNVEV (reference sequence). DNA of the CDR3: TGTGCCAGCAGTTTCGGCAGGGCACTCTACGAGCAGTACTTC. Translation gives CASSFGRALYEQYF.

This chain connects TRBV5-6 to TRBJ2-3; TRBD1 agrees at 10 bases. The CDR3 runs to 16 residues. Trimming cost V 0 bases and J 3 bases; bases outside gene matches: 4. Germline-derived CDR1 and CDR2 are SGHDT and YYEEEE. Written as DNA, the CDR3 is TGTGCCAGCAGCTTGGGACAGGGGGCACGAACAGATACGCAGTATTTT. As protein: CASSLGQGARTDTQYF.

The V and J genes are TRBV7-2 and TRBJ1-2; 11 bases are a match to TRBD1. Per the germline V gene, CDR1 is SGHTA and CDR2 is FQGNSA. With V trimmed by 7 bases and J by 5 bases, 6 bases remained unmatched. The CDR3 sequence is 14 residues long. CDR3 region: CASNLGQGGYGYTF. The CDR3 DNA is TGTGCCAGCAACCTGGGACAGGGGGGGTATGGCTACACCTTC.

The chain carries TRBV4-3 and TRBJ1-2, with D possibly being TRBD1 (5 bases). Germline-derived CDR1 and CDR2 are LGHNA and YSLEER. V gave up 0 bases and J gave up 7 bases, with 12 bases separating them. This CDR3 is 14 amino acids long. The CDR3 nucleotides are TGCGCCAGCAGCCAAGATCGGGGGTTCTCTGGCTACACCTTC. Translation gives CASSQDRGFSGYTF.

J is TRBJ2-7 and V is TRBV25-1; TRBD1 matches 9 bases. Germline CDR1 and CDR2: MGHDK and SYGVNS. This CDR3 has 13 amino acids. J was trimmed by 2 bases and V by 4 bases; bases with no gene match: 0. The CDR3 DNA follows: TGTGCCAGCAGTGGACAGGGGGCCTACGAGCAGTACTTC. As protein: CASSGQGAYEQYF.

The chain joins TRBV6-5 to TRBJ1-2; D is perhaps TRBD1 (5 bases). This CDR3 has 14 amino acids. The V end was cut by 5 bases, the J end by 7 bases, with 17 bases between. Germline V gene data show CDR1 as MNHEY and CDR2 as SVGAGI. DNA for the CDR3: TGTGCCAGCAGTACAAATGTGGGGCTCGGTGGCTACACCTTC. Residues: CASSTNVGLGGYTF.